The table lists the clone carrying this TCR beta chain with a few counts. What it recognizes is unknown. 5'RACE template switching added a universal primer site and UMIs to TCR cDNA. Each CDR3 protein is one row after TCRdb ran MiXCR on the 5' RACE reads. This sample has roughly 400,000 distinct CDR3 sequences, with around 19% found just once. The data stem from a study of T cells after yellow fever vaccination. The study, taken as a whole, reports: In FACS-sorted repertoires, abundant clonotypes from the bulk population could appear as contaminants. Booster samples showed a return of most primary-vaccination clones (about 97% CD4, over 70% CD8).

Per germline, CDR1 SGDLS and CDR2 YYNGEE. Trimming removed 0 bases at V and 2 bases at J, with 5 bases between. This CDR3 contains 14 residues. The J gene is TRBJ2-2, the V gene TRBV9, with D unclear. The sequencing used PBMCs, collected before the yellow fever booster vaccination. The receptor comes from a man aged 18 to 35 who received the YFV17D yellow fever vaccine. CDR3 coding DNA: TGTGCCAGCAGCGTAGTGTCTAACACCGGGGAGCTGTTTTTT. Translation gives CASSVVSNTGELFF.